This T cell receptor (beta chain) was captured by sequencing in a study of beta chain features in type 1 diabetes. About the research overall: Patients shared similar age, gender and cell yields with healthy donors.

In this sample, this clone turned up a few times. No antigen is known for it. Every bit of the isolated RNA underwent reverse transcription, so sequencing read expressed TCRB transcripts. Some clones are missing from TCRdb's copy, which holds only in-frame ones; the method was immunoSEQ multiplex PCR. The table includes 630,000 or so clones, more than 12% detected once. Study-wide results and limits: Shorter TCRB CDR3s, moderately but significantly so, were found in Type 1 diabetes patients in all four CD4+ subsets.

The receptor's source is a man between 18 and 29 years old with type 1 diabetes. The sample taken for sequencing was naive CD4+ T cells from blood.

CDR3 residues: CASSLYHPGNSYEQYF. DNA of the CDR3: TGTGCCAGCAGCTTATATCATCCGGGTAACTCCTACGAGCAGTACTTC. The V and J genes are TRBV7-2 and TRBJ2-7; D unclear. V shed 2 bases and J shed 0 bases, with 14 bases lying between them. The CDR3 totals 16 residues. Germline V lookup: CDR1 SGHTA, CDR2 FQGNSA.